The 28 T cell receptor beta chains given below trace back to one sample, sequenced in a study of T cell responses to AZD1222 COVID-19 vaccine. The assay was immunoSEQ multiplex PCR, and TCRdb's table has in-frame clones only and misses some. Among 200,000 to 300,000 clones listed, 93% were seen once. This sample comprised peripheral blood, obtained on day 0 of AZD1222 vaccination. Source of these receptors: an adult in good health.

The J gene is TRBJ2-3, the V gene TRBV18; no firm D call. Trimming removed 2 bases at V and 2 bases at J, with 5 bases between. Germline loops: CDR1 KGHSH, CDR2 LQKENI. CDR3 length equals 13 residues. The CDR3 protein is CASSPEDTDTQYF. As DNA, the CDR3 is TGTGCCAGCTCACCAGAGGACACAGATACGCAGTATTTT.

CDR3 in DNA: TGTGCCAGCACCCCGGACAGGGGTCAAAATACGCAGTATTTT. Translated: CASTPDRGQNTQYF. The chain combines TRBV2 with TRBJ2-3, with TRBD1 matching 9 bases. J was trimmed by 7 bases and V by 7 bases; bases with no gene match: 9. Germline CDR1 SNHLY, CDR2 FYNNEI. This CDR3 is 14 amino acids long.

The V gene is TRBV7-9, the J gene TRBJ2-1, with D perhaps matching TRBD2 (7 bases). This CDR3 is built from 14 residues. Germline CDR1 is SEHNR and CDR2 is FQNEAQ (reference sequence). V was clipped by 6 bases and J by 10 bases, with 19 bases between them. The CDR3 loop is CASSLRAGALEQFF. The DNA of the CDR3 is TGTGCCAGCAGTCTAAGGGCGGGGGCTCTAGAGCAGTTCTTC. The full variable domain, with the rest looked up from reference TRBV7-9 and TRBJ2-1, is DTGVSQNPRHKITKRGQNVTFRCDPISEHNRLYWYRQTLGQGPEFLTYFQNEAQLEKSRLLSDRFSAERPKGSFSTLEIQRTEQGDSAMYLCASSLRAGALEQFFGPGTRLTVL.

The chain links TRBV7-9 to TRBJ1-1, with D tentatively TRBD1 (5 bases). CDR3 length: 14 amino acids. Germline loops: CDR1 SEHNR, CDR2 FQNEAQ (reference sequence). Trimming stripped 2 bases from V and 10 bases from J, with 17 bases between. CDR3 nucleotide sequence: TGTGCCAGCAGCTTAAGGGACCAGGCCTTTGGAGCTTTCTTT. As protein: CASSLRDQAFGAFF.

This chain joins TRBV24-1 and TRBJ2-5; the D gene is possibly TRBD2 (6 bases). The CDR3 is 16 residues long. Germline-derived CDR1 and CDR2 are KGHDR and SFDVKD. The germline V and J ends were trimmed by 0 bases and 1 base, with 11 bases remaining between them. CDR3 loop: CATSDLGPGLQETQYF. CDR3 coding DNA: TGTGCCACCAGTGATTTGGGACCGGGACTCCAAGAGACCCAGTACTTC.

Written as DNA, the CDR3 is TGTGCCAGCAGCTTAGAGTGGGCGGCCGGGGAGCTGTTTTTT. It codes for CASSLEWAAGELFF. The gene calls are TRBV11-1 and TRBJ2-2; D gene uncertain. V was cut by 1 base and J by 6 bases, with 9 bases left in between. The CDR3 extends over 14 amino acids. CDR1 SGHAT and CDR2 FQDESV come from the germline V gene (reference sequence). Full variable domain (outside the CDR3, taken from reference TRBV11-1 and TRBJ2-2): EAEVAQSPRYKITEKSQAVAFWCDPISGHATLYWYRQILGQGPELLVQFQDESVVDDSQLPKDRFSAERLKGVDSTLKIQPAELGDSAMYLCASSLEWAAGELFFGEGSRLTVL.

The CDR3 DNA is TGTGCCAGCAGTGAGGAGGCTCGGGGCTACACCTTC. Amino acids: CASSEEARGYTF. The chain links TRBV6-1 to TRBJ1-2; no definite D call. This CDR3 has 12 amino acids. CDR1 and CDR2 from the germline V gene are MNHNS and SASEGT. V gave up 3 bases and J gave up 8 bases, with 10 bases separating them.

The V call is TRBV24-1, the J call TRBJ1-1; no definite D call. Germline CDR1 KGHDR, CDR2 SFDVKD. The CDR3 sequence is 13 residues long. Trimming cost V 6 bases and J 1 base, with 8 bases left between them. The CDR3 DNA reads TGTGCCACCAGTTCGATGGGGAACACTGAAGCTTTCTTT. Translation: CATSSMGNTEAFF.

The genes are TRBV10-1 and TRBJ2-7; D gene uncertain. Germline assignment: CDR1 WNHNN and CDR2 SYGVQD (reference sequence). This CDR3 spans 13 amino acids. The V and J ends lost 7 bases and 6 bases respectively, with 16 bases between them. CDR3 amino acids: CASTTRTAIEQYF. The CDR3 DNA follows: TGCGCCAGCACAACCCGGACGGCGATCGAGCAGTACTTC.

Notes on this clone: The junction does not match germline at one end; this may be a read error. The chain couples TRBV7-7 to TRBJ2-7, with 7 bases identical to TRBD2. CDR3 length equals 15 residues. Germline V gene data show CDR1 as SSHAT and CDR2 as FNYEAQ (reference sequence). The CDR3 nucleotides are TGTGCTAGCAGCCCCGGCGTGGGGGGGGCCTACGAGCAGTACTTC. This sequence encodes CASSPGVGGAYEQYF.

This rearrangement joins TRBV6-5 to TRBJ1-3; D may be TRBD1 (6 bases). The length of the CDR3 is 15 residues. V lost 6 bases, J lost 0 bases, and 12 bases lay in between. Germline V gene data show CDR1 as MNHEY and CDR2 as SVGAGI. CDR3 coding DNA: TGTGCCAGCAGAATAGGGGGAGTCTCTGGAAACACCATATATTTT. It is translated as CASRIGGVSGNTIYF.

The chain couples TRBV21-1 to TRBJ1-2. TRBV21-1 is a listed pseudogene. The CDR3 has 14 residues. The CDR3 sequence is CASSKSPGRYGYTF. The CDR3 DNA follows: TGTGCCAGCAGCAAAAGTCCGGGGAGGTATGGCTACACCTTC.

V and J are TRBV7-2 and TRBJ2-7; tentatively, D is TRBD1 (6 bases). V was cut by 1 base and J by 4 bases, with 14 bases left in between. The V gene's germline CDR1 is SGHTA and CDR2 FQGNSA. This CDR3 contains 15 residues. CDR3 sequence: CASSLVGQGLYEQYF. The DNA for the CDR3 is TGTGCCAGCAGCTTAGTGGGCCAGGGGCTGTACGAGCAGTACTTC.

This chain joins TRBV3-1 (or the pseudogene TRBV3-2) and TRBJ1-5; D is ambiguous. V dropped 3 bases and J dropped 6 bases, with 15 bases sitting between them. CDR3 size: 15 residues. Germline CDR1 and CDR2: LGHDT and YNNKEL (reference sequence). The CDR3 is CASSQPRGRGQPQHF. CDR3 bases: TGTGCCAGCAGCCAGCCGCGAGGGCGGGGTCAGCCCCAGCATTTT.

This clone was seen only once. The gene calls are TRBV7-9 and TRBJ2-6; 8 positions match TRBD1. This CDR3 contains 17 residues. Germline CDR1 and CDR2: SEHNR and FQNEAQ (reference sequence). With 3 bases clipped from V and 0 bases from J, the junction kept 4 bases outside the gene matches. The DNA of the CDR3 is TGTGCCAGCAGCTTTTGGACAGGGAGCTCTGGGGCCAACGTCCTGACTTTC. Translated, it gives CASSFWTGSSGANVLTF.

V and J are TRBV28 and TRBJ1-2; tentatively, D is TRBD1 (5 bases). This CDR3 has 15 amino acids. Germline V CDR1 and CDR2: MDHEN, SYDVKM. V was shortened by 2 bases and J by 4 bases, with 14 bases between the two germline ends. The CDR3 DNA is TGTGCCAGCAGTTTAGGGGCTGTGGGGATCTATGGCTACACCTTC. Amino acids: CASSLGAVGIYGYTF.

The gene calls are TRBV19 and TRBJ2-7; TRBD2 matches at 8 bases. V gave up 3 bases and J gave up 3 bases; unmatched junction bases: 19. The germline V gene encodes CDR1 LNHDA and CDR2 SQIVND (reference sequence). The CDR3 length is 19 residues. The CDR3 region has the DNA TGTGCCAGTAGTATGCGGTCGGGGACCCGGGGACTAGGGGACTACGAGCAGTACTTC. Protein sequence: CASSMRSGTRGLGDYEQYF.

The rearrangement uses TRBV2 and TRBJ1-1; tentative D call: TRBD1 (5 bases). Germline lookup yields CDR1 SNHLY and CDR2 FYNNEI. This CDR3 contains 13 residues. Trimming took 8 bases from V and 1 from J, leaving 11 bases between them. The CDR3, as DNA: TGTGCCAGCCGGGAGGGGTGGAACACTGAAGCTTTCTTT. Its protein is CASREGWNTEAFF. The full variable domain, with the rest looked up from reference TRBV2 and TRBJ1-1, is EPEVTQTPSHQVTQMGQEVILRCVPISNHLYFYWYRQILGQKVEFLVSFYNNEISEKSEIFDDQFSVERPDGSNFTLKIRSTKLEDSAMYFCASREGWNTEAFFGQGTRLTVV.

The CDR3 DNA is TGTGCCAGCAGCTCCGACCCACTAGGAACCCTCCACTTT. As protein: CASSSDPLGTLHF. V usage is TRBV5-5 and J usage is TRBJ1-6; D gene ambiguous. Germline V gene sequence: CDR1 SGHKS, CDR2 YYEKEE (reference sequence). Trimming removed 3 bases from V and 14 bases from J, with 15 bases in between. This CDR3 contains 13 residues.

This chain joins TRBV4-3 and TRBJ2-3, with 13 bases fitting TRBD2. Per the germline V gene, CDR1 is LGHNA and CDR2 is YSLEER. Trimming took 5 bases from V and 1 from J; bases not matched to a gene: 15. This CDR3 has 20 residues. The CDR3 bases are TGCGCCAGCAGCTACTACCCCGGGACTAGCGGGGAAGGGGGCACAGATACGCAGTATTTT. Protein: CASSYYPGTSGEGGTDTQYF.

Here the CDR3 reads CANGYRETDTQYF. In DNA, the CDR3 is TGTGCCAACGGATACAGGGAAACAGATACGCAGTATTTT. V and J are TRBV10-3 and TRBJ2-3, with D possibly TRBD1 on 6 matching bases. Germline CDR1 is ENHRY and CDR2 is SYGVKD. The CDR3 covers 13 residues. V was pared by 10 bases and J by 3 bases, with 14 bases between.

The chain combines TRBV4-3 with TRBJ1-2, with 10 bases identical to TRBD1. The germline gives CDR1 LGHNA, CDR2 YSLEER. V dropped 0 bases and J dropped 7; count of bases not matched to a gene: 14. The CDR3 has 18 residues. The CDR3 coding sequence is TGCGCCAGCAGCCAAGATTCGGGATTGACAGGGGGCTGGGTTGGCTACACCTTC. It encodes CASSQDSGLTGGWVGYTF.

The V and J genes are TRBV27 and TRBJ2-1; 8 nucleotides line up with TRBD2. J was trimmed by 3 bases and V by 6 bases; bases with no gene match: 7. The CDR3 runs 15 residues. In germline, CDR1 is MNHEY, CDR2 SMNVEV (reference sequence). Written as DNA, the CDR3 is TGTGCCAGCAGCCCGATGGCGGGGGGCTACAATGAGCAGTTCTTC. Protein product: CASSPMAGGYNEQFF.

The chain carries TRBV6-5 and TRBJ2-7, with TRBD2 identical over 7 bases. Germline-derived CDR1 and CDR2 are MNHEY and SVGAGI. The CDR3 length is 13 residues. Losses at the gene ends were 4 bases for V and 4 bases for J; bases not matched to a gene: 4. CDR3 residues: CASSSPGGYEQYF. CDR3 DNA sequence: TGTGCCAGCAGTTCCCCGGGAGGATACGAGCAGTACTTC.

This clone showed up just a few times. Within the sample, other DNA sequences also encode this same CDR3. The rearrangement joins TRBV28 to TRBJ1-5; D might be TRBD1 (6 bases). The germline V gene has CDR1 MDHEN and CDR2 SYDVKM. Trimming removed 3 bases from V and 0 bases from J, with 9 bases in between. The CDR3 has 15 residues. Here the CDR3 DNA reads TGTGCCAGCAGTTTGGGGGGCCGTAGCAATCAGCCCCAGCATTTT. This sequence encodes CASSLGGRSNQPQHF.

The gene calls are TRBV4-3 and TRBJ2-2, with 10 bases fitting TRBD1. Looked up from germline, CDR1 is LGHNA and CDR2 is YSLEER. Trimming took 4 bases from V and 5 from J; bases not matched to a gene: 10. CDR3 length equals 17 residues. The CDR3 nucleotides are TGCGCCAGCAGCCGTGGACAGGGGGAATTGTGGACCGGGGAGCTGTTTTTT. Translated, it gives CASSRGQGELWTGELFF.

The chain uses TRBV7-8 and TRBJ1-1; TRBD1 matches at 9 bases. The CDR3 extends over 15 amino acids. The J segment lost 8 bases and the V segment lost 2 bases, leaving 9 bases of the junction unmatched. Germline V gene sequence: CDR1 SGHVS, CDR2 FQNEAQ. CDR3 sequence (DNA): TGTGCCAGCAGCTTATTGGCGGGACAGGGTTCGGAAGCTTTCTTT. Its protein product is CASSLLAGQGSEAFF.

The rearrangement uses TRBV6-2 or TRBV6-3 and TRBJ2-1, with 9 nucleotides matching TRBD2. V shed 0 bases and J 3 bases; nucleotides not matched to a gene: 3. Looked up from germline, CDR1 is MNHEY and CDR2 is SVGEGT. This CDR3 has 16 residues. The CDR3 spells CASSYSSGGGYNEQFF. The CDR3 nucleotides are TGTGCCAGCAGTTACTCTAGCGGGGGAGGCTACAATGAGCAGTTCTTC.